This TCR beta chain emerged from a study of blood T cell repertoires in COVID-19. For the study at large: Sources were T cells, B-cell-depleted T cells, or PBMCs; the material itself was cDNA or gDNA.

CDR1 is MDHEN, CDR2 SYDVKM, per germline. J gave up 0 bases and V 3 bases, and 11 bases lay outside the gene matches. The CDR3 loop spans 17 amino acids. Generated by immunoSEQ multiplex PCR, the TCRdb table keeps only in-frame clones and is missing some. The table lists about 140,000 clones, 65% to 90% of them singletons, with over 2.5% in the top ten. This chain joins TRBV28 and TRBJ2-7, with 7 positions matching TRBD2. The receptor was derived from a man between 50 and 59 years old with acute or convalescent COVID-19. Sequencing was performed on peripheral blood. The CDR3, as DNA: TGTGCCAGCAGTTTGATGGGCAGCGGGGTAAGCTCCTACGAGCAGTACTTC. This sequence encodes CASSLMGSGVSSYEQYF. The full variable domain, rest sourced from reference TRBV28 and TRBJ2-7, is DVKVTQSSRYLVKRTGEKVFLECVQDMDHENMFWYRQDPGLGLRLIYFSYDVKMKEKGDIPEGYSVSREKKERFSLILESASTNQTSMYLCASSLMGSGVSSYEQYFGPGTRLTVT.